In its sample, the clone carrying this T cell receptor beta chain was seen many times. Its antigen is undetermined. This sample was taken from a study of CD8 T cells in ankylosing spondylitis. Findings and caveats of the study: For ankylosing spondylitis blood, a TCR beta motif of seven to nine highly homologous variants appeared characteristic. A number of the motif variants had already been described in reactive arthritis synovial fluid and blood.

TCRdb ran MiXCR on the 5' RACE reads and lists one entry per CDR3 protein. The table includes roughly 120,000 distinct CDR3 sequences, approximately 6.8% detected once. The origin of this receptor is a male donor with ankylosing spondylitis or in good health (not recorded which). Sequenced material: blood, either unsorted or a sorted T cell fraction (not recorded which).

The CDR3 loop is CASSLLRPQSDGYTF. In DNA form, the CDR3 reads TGTGCCAGCAGCTTGTTGAGACCCCAATCGGATGGCTACACCTTC. The J gene is TRBJ1-2, the V gene TRBV5-5, with D uncertain. The V end was cut by 1 base, the J end by 6 bases, with 16 bases between. This CDR3 is built from 15 residues. Germline V lookup: CDR1 SGHKS, CDR2 YYEKEE (reference sequence). The full variable domain, in which reference TRBV5-5 and TRBJ1-2 provide the parts outside the CDR3, is DAGVTQSPTHLIKTRGQQVTLRCSPISGHKSVSWYQQVLGQGPQFIFQYYEKEERGRGNFPDRFSARQFPNYSSELNVNALLLGDSALYLCASSLLRPQSDGYTFGSGTRLTVV.